This T cell receptor beta chain was recorded in a study of response to subunit inactivated influenza vaccine. Findings and limits, study-wide: After each seasonal influenza vaccination, few new T cells are recruited, the authors suggested.

This clonotype appeared a few times. The antigen is undetermined. A single record per CDR3 protein comes from TCRdb applying MiXCR to the RT-PCR reads. The sample has 300,000 to 350,000 distinct CDR3 sequences, about 20% seen once. The V gene's germline CDR1 is SGDLS and CDR2 YYNGEE. V was shortened by 0 bases and J by 5 bases, with 4 bases between the two germline ends. The CDR3 loop spans 12 amino acids. The material sequenced was PBMCs from blood, taken about 20 months after vaccination. The sequence was collected from a man between 50 and 75 years old who received an inactivated influenza vaccine. The chain links TRBV9 to TRBJ2-3; the D is unclear. CDR3 amino acids: CASSVDGDTQYF. Written as DNA, the CDR3 is TGTGCCAGCAGCGTAGATGGAGATACGCAGTATTTT.